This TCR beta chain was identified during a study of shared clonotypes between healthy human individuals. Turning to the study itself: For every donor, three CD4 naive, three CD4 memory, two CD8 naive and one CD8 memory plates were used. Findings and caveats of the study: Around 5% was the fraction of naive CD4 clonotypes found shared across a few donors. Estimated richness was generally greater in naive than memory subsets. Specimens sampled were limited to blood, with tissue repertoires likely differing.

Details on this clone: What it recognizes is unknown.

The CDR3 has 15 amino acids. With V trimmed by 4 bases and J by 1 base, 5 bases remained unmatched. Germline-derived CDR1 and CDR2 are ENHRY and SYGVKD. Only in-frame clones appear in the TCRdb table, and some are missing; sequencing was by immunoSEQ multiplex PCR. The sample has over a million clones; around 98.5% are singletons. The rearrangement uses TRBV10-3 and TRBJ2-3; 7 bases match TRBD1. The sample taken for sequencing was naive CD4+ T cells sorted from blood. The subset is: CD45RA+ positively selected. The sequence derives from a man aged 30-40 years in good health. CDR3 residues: CAISAGTDRTDTQYF. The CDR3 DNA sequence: TGTGCCATCAGTGCCGGGACAGACCGCACAGATACGCAGTATTTT.